The rows below give T cell receptor beta chains drawn from one sample of a study of blood T cells in healthy people across ages. TCRdb reanalysed the 5' RACE reads using MiXCR and keeps one entry per CDR3 protein. In the table there are approximately 1.5 million distinct CDR3 sequences, about 31% of which are singletons. Sequences were obtained from blood. The receptor source for this set is a woman aged 30 to 39 in good health. CDR3s include the opening cysteine and the closing phenylalanine or tryptophan. The order of the fields is J gene, D gene, clone size, V gene, CDR3 DNA, CDR3 protein. D genes are given only for firm matches. Some rows have no size entry. The others give once, few or many, or a class for an expanded clone.

j_call: TRBJ1-1; d_call: TRBD1; clone_size: NA; v_call: TRBV29-1; cdr3_nt: TGCAGCGTCCAGGGATTGACAGGGCGTACTGGAGCTTTCTTT; cdr3_aa: CSVQGLTGRTGAFF
j_call: TRBJ2-5; d_call: TRBD2; clone_size: NA; v_call: TRBV4-1; cdr3_nt: TGCGCCAGCAGCCAAGATTTGCTAGCGGGGTCTGCCCGGGAGACCCAGTACTTC; cdr3_aa: CASSQDLLAGSARETQYF
j_call: TRBJ2-7; d_call: TRBD2; clone_size: many; v_call: TRBV11-2; cdr3_nt: TGTGCCAGCAGCCAGACTAGCGGGACTTCCTACGAGCAGTACTTC; cdr3_aa: CASSQTSGTSYEQYF
j_call: TRBJ2-3; d_call: TRBD2; clone_size: NA; v_call: TRBV28; cdr3_nt: TGTGCCAGCAGTTTATCGTCTAGCGGCATCACAGATACGCAGTATTTT; cdr3_aa: CASSLSSSGITDTQYF
j_call: TRBJ2-3; d_call: NA; clone_size: few; v_call: TRBV10-2; cdr3_nt: TGCGCCAGCAGGGGTGGTGCTACGCAGTATTTT; cdr3_aa: CASRGGATQYF
j_call: TRBJ2-3; d_call: NA; clone_size: NA; v_call: TRBV9; cdr3_nt: TGTGCCAGCAGCGCCCTCGGAGGGTACACAGATACGCAGTATTTT; cdr3_aa: CASSALGGYTDTQYF
j_call: TRBJ2-3; d_call: TRBD1; clone_size: NA; v_call: TRBV13; cdr3_nt: TGTGCCAGCAGCTCCCCTGGGACAGCCACAGATACGCAGTATTTT; cdr3_aa: CASSSPGTATDTQYF
j_call: TRBJ2-7; d_call: NA; clone_size: many; v_call: TRBV7-6; cdr3_nt: TGTGCCAGCAGCTTAGATAGGGGCGGGGACGAGCAGTACTTC; cdr3_aa: CASSLDRGGDEQYF
j_call: TRBJ1-1; d_call: NA; clone_size: NA; v_call: TRBV7-3; cdr3_nt: TGTGCCAGCAGTTCGGGACACCCCGGCACTGAAGCTTTCTTT; cdr3_aa: CASSSGHPGTEAFF
j_call: TRBJ1-5; d_call: TRBD1; clone_size: few; v_call: TRBV6-6; cdr3_nt: TGTGCCAGCGTTAGCGGACAGGGGGCTTTACAGCCCCAGCATTTT; cdr3_aa: CASVSGQGALQPQHF
j_call: TRBJ1-2; d_call: NA; clone_size: NA; v_call: TRBV5-1; cdr3_nt: TGCGCCAGCAGCTTGGGTCCCACGGGGTTGGGATATGGCTACACCTTC; cdr3_aa: CASSLGPTGLGYGYTF
j_call: TRBJ1-1; d_call: NA; clone_size: NA; v_call: TRBV20-1; cdr3_nt: TGCAGTGCTAAAGGGGCGAGGAGTTCGAACACTGAAGCTTTCTTT; cdr3_aa: CSAKGARSSNTEAFF
j_call: TRBJ2-7; d_call: TRBD1; clone_size: many; v_call: TRBV4-2; cdr3_nt: TGTGCCAGCAGCCAAAGGCGAGGGGGCGTTTCCTACGAGCAGTACTTC; cdr3_aa: CASSQRRGGVSYEQYF
j_call: TRBJ2-7; d_call: NA; clone_size: NA; v_call: TRBV7-9; cdr3_nt: TGTGCCAGCAGCTTGTCATACCCCTACGAGCAGTACTTC; cdr3_aa: CASSLSYPYEQYF
j_call: TRBJ2-3; d_call: TRBD2; clone_size: NA; v_call: TRBV5-1; cdr3_nt: TGCGCCAGCAGCGATACCGGGACTAGCGGGGGGGCGAGCACAGATACGCAGTATTTT; cdr3_aa: CASSDTGTSGGASTDTQYF
j_call: TRBJ2-3; d_call: NA; clone_size: NA; v_call: TRBV6-1; cdr3_nt: TGTGCCAGCAGTGAAGCCGCGTCGACATTGACAGATACGCAGTATTTT; cdr3_aa: CASSEAASTLTDTQYF
j_call: TRBJ1-2; d_call: TRBD1; clone_size: many; v_call: TRBV13; cdr3_nt: TGTGCCAGCAGCTTGGGGACAGGGAGAGGCTACACCTTC; cdr3_aa: CASSLGTGRGYTF
j_call: TRBJ1-2; d_call: NA; clone_size: NA; v_call: TRBV12-3/TRBV12-4; cdr3_nt: TGTGCCAGCAGTTTATCAGTCCCAGCTGACTATGGCTACACCTTC; cdr3_aa: CASSLSVPADYGYTF
j_call: TRBJ2-1; d_call: TRBD2; clone_size: NA; v_call: TRBV12-3/TRBV12-4; cdr3_nt: TGTGCCAGCAGCATTGCACTAGCGTTATCCTACAATGAGCAGTTCTTC; cdr3_aa: CASSIALALSYNEQFF
j_call: TRBJ2-7; d_call: NA; clone_size: NA; v_call: TRBV4-1; cdr3_nt: TGCGCCAGCAGCCAAGAGTCGTCATCCTCTTCCTACGAGCAGTACTTC; cdr3_aa: CASSQESSSSSYEQYF
j_call: TRBJ1-2; d_call: NA; clone_size: many; v_call: TRBV10-3; cdr3_nt: TGTGCCATCAGTGAGGGGGGCTCCGTCTATGGCTACACCTTC; cdr3_aa: CAISEGGSVYGYTF
j_call: TRBJ2-7; d_call: NA; clone_size: NA; v_call: TRBV12-3/TRBV12-4; cdr3_nt: TGTGCCAGCAGTCACACCGGGCCCACGGGGGAGCAGTACTTC; cdr3_aa: CASSHTGPTGEQYF
j_call: TRBJ2-7; d_call: TRBD2; clone_size: NA; v_call: TRBV12-3/TRBV12-4; cdr3_nt: TGTGCCAGCAGTTTAGGACTAGCGGGTGCCAGGGGCAAGCAGTACTTC; cdr3_aa: CASSLGLAGARGKQYF
j_call: TRBJ1-2; d_call: TRBD1; clone_size: few; v_call: TRBV25-1; cdr3_nt: TGTGCCAGCAGTGACCGGGGACAGGGGCACGGCTACACCTTC; cdr3_aa: CASSDRGQGHGYTF
j_call: TRBJ2-3; d_call: TRBD2; clone_size: many; v_call: TRBV5-1; cdr3_nt: TGCGCCAGCAGACCACGGATAGCGGGAGGGTTGACAGATACGCAGTATTTT; cdr3_aa: CASRPRIAGGLTDTQYF
j_call: TRBJ1-6; d_call: TRBD1; clone_size: few; v_call: TRBV10-3; cdr3_nt: TGTGCCACCTTCACCCCTGTCGCTGACAGGGAATCCTATAATTCACCCCTCCACTTT; cdr3_aa: CATFTPVADRESYNSPLHF
j_call: TRBJ1-2; d_call: TRBD1; clone_size: NA; v_call: TRBV27; cdr3_nt: TGTGCCAGCAGAAGCCTGGGAGGGGGCAGATACTATGGCTACACCTTC; cdr3_aa: CASRSLGGGRYYGYTF
j_call: TRBJ1-4; d_call: NA; clone_size: few; v_call: TRBV29-1; cdr3_nt: TGCAGCGCCGGTGGACACTCTGCTAATGAAAAACTGTTTTTT; cdr3_aa: CSAGGHSANEKLFF
j_call: TRBJ2-1; d_call: TRBD2; clone_size: few; v_call: TRBV12-5; cdr3_nt: TGTGCTAGTGGTTCGTCGACTAGCGGGAGCGGTGAGCAGTTCTTC; cdr3_aa: CASGSSTSGSGEQFF
j_call: TRBJ2-3; d_call: NA; clone_size: few; v_call: TRBV27; cdr3_nt: TGTGCCAGCAGTTTATCGTACGGTAGCGCAGATACGCAGTATTTT; cdr3_aa: CASSLSYGSADTQYF
j_call: TRBJ1-5; d_call: NA; clone_size: few; v_call: TRBV9; cdr3_nt: TGTGCCAGCGCCCAGGGAAGAGCAAATCAGCCCCAGCATTTT; cdr3_aa: CASAQGRANQPQHF
j_call: TRBJ2-7; d_call: NA; clone_size: many; v_call: TRBV6-5; cdr3_nt: TGTGCCAGCAGCTCCCGACCGGGCTACGAGCAGTACTTC; cdr3_aa: CASSSRPGYEQYF
j_call: TRBJ2-7; d_call: NA; clone_size: NA; v_call: TRBV20-1; cdr3_nt: TGCAGTGCGACGGGGGATATAACGGATTGGTTC; cdr3_aa: CSATGDITDWF
j_call: TRBJ2-1; d_call: NA; clone_size: NA; v_call: TRBV5-1; cdr3_nt: TGCGCCAGCGGGGACCGAACAGGGTGGCTCTACAATGAGCAGTTCTTC; cdr3_aa: CASGDRTGWLYNEQFF
j_call: TRBJ2-6; d_call: NA; clone_size: NA; v_call: TRBV2; cdr3_nt: TGTGCCAGCTCCGAAGGGGCCAACGTCCGGACTTTC; cdr3_aa: CASSEGANVRTF